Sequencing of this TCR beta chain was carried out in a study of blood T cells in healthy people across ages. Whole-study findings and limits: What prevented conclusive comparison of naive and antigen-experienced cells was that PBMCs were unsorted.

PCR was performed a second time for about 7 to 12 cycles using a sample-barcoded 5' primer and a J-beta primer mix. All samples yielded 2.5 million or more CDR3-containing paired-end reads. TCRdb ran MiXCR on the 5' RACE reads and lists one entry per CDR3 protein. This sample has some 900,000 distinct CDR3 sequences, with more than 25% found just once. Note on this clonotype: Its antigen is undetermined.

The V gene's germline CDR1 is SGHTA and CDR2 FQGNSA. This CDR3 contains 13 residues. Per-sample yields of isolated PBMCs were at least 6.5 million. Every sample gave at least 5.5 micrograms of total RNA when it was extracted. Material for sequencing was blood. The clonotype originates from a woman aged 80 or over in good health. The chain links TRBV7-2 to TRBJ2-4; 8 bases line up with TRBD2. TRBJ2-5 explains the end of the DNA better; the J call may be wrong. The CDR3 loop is CAIMRGAGETQYF. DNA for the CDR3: TGTGCCATCATGCGGGGGGCGGGAGAGACCCAGTACTTC.